This T cell receptor (beta chain) was sequenced during a study of identifying expanded T cells in peripheral blood. Comment on this clone: Antigen: not known.

No infections or other immune events were documented during collection. The data were produced by immunoSEQ multiplex PCR, yet TCRdb's version contains in-frame clones alone and is incomplete. The data show 95,000 to 100,000 clones, around 88% seen once. Study-wide findings and caveats: Variance in clone template counts between approximately 2-week samples significantly increased with total template count across all healthy donors. Over two and four weeks, about 15 and 19 clones changed, versus around 1.3 between replicates.

The TCR originated in a person aged 18 to 70 in good health. The sample taken for sequencing was blood.

The CDR3 sequence: CASSFRTTRGLSYEQYF. CDR3 nucleotides: TGTGCCAGCAGCTTTCGTACGACCCGAGGCCTTAGCTACGAGCAGTACTTC. The chain couples TRBV7-8 to TRBJ2-7; the D is unclear. Germline V gene sequence: CDR1 SGHVS, CDR2 FQNEAQ. CDR3 length: 17 residues. Trimming removed 3 bases from V and 3 bases from J, with 21 bases in between.